This TCR beta chain was sequenced in a study of tumor and adjacent non-tumor tissue in lung cancer listed by TCRdb under 2018. In terms of the full investigation: Patients with adenocarcinoma (roughly 12), squamous cell carcinoma (2) and small cell lung cancer (1) were included in the cohort. The study compared bulk TCRbeta repertoires between lung tumor tissue and matched distant non-tumor lung tissue from 15 or so lung cancer patients. TCRbeta CDR3 sequencing was performed on more than 25 paired specimens, with one tumor sample and one normal lung sample collected per patient. Ages among the roughly 15 patients ranged from roughly 31 to 85 years, there were approximately 10 men and 5 women, and disease was at TNM stage I to III. Sequencing generated a total of around 120 million productive TCRbeta reads, averaging approximately 3.8 million reads per sample. Summary of the overall study and its limitations: The top 100 clones accounted for a significantly larger cumulative portion of the repertoire in normal lung than in tumor tissue. TCR diversity (inverse Simpson) was significantly higher in tumor than in normal lung tissue (about 400 vs 150, P = 0.0075, Mann-Whitney U test). With only roughly 14 patients in the cohort, the authors noted that larger samples and more detailed clinical data are needed. Because peripheral blood was not sequenced, the blood TCRbeta repertoires of the lung cancer patients in the study went unexamined. TCR diversity was significantly higher in younger patients, and greater tumor TCR diversity was associated with shorter overall survival and shorter disease-free survival. Neither the sequencing platform nor unique molecular identifiers are named or mentioned anywhere in the methods.

Library preparation employed multiplex PCR. Instrument on record: Illumina HiSeq 2500. Following protocols modified from ARM-PCR, the researchers constructed TCRbeta libraries through three rounds of nested PCR with primers (Table S4). Before sequencing, PCR products of 200-500 bp were cut from the gel and purified using the QIAquick gel extraction kit. In the source study's methods: Trimmomatic was used to clean the reads, FLASH merged the cleaned reads into complete CDR3 sequences, and MiTCR assigned the sequences to V(D)J germline segments. Clonal diversity was calculated as the inverse Simpson's index using VDJtools. Productive reads were defined as in-frame sequences without a premature stop codon. In TCRdb, the public reads were trimmed at Q25 with fastp and aligned with MiXCR, with productive beta chains retained. Duplicate CDR3 protein sequences are folded into a single record with the most common DNA and genes. The V and J calls shown here were made by TCRdb, not taken from the authors' results. Within this sample are approximately 75,000 distinct CDR3 sequences, with about three quarters of them counted one time only. Jointly, the top ten make up approximately 12% of the sample.

RNA was isolated from bulk unsorted tissue, and RNA quality was assessed with a NanoDrop ND-1000 and an Agilent 2100. Newly diagnosed lung cancer patients without prior chemotherapy who had been admitted for thoracic surgery in China between August and November 2014 were enrolled as donors. Patients with previous radiotherapy or chemotherapy, or with another concurrent cancer, were excluded from the study. Surgical tissue pieces of roughly 1-2 cm3 were preserved in RNAlater solution and stored at -80 °C until use. As regards this clonotype: Its antigen remains unidentified. No base quality values were provided; no much bigger clone lies one nucleotide off.

Reading from cysteine to phenylalanine, the CDR3 counts 13 amino acids. This entry keeps only the CDR3 DNA: 39 bases, framed from base 1. The germline V gene (reference sequence) provides CDR1 DFQATT and CDR2 SNEGSKA. The chain uses TRBV20-1 and TRBJ2-3; confidence is insufficient to name the D gene. The TCR sequence derives from a woman in her 50s with non-small cell lung cancer. Sequencing used lung tumor tissue. The DNA sequence is as follows: TGCAGCCCCGAGTGCGAAAACACAGATACGCAGTATTTT. This sequence encodes CSPECENTDTQYF.